These T cell receptor beta chains were read from a single sample in a study of shared clonotypes between healthy human individuals. TCRdb keeps only in-frame clones here, not all; method: immunoSEQ multiplex PCR. Of some 2,500,000 clones listed, 80% to 95% are singletons. Specimen: naive CD4+ T cells from PBMCs. Receptors originate from a man younger than 30 in good health. Some clones in this sample may be carry-over from other donors' samples. The CDR3 runs from the conserved cysteine through the conserved F or W. The D gene is left open where the match is weak. Where a row states a size, it is once, few, many or the class of an expanded clone; other rows omit it.

v_gene: TRBV19
abundance: .
d_gene: .
j_gene: TRBJ2-2
CDR3nt: TGTGCCAGTAGCCCCGCTCTCGAGAACACCGGGGAGCTGTTTTTT
CDR3aa: CASSPALENTGELFF

v_gene: TRBV28
abundance: .
d_gene: .
j_gene: TRBJ2-3
CDR3nt: TGTGCCAGCAGTTCACGCACAGATACGCAGTATTTT
CDR3aa: CASSSRTDTQYF

v_gene: TRBV11-2
abundance: .
d_gene: .
j_gene: TRBJ1-5
CDR3nt: TGTGCCAGCAGCTTAGGCAGGGGAAGGAAGCCTGGCAATCAGCCCCAGCATTTT
CDR3aa: CASSLGRGRKPGNQPQHF

v_gene: TRBV28
abundance: .
d_gene: TRBD2
j_gene: TRBJ2-7
CDR3nt: TGTGCCAGCAGTTCGCAACGAGCGGGAGGGCCTCTCTACGAGCAGTACTTC
CDR3aa: CASSSQRAGGPLYEQYF

v_gene: TRBV19
abundance: .
d_gene: .
j_gene: TRBJ1-1
CDR3nt: TGTGCCAGTAGGCTTCGGGGGCTGAACACTGAAGCTTTCTTT
CDR3aa: CASRLRGLNTEAFF

v_gene: TRBV7-3
abundance: .
d_gene: .
j_gene: TRBJ2-7
CDR3nt: TGTGCCAGCAGCCTAGAGGGAGGCAACGAGCAGTACTTC
CDR3aa: CASSLEGGNEQYF

v_gene: TRBV9
abundance: once
d_gene: .
j_gene: TRBJ1-4
CDR3nt: TGTGCCAGCAGCGTAGGGCAGGGTATTCCTAATGAAAAACTGTTTTTT
CDR3aa: CASSVGQGIPNEKLFF

v_gene: TRBV5-1
abundance: .
d_gene: .
j_gene: TRBJ2-1
CDR3nt: TGCGCCAGCAGCTGGGGCTATTTAGAGTCTAATGAGCAGTTCTTC
CDR3aa: CASSWGYLESNEQFF

v_gene: TRBV11-3
abundance: .
d_gene: .
j_gene: TRBJ2-7
CDR3nt: TGTGCCAGCAGCTTAGAGGGGGCTAGTGAGCAGTACTTC
CDR3aa: CASSLEGASEQYF

v_gene: TRBV18
abundance: .
d_gene: .
j_gene: TRBJ1-5
CDR3nt: TGTGCCAGCTCACTTCAGAATCAGCCCCAGCATTTT
CDR3aa: CASSLQNQPQHF

v_gene: TRBV6-5
abundance: .
d_gene: .
j_gene: TRBJ2-5
CDR3nt: TGTGCCAGCAGTCGAAGAAGCGGGCAAGAGACCCAGTACTTC
CDR3aa: CASSRRSGQETQYF

v_gene: TRBV10-3
abundance: .
d_gene: TRBD2
j_gene: TRBJ2-7
CDR3nt: TGTGCCATCAGTGGGGGACTAGCGGGAGGCGAGCAGTACTTC
CDR3aa: CAISGGLAGGEQYF

v_gene: TRBV7-3
abundance: .
d_gene: TRBD2
j_gene: TRBJ2-7
CDR3nt: TGTGCCAGCAGCTCTCCTAGCGGAATGAGCTACGAGCAGTACTTC
CDR3aa: CASSSPSGMSYEQYF

v_gene: TRBV19
abundance: .
d_gene: .
j_gene: TRBJ2-1
CDR3nt: TGTGCCAGTAGTATGGGGCAGGGGTCGTTTTATGAGCAGTTCTTC
CDR3aa: CASSMGQGSFYEQFF

v_gene: TRBV7-2
abundance: .
d_gene: .
j_gene: TRBJ2-3
CDR3nt: TGTGCCAGCAGCCCCCAAGCTTTAGGGGTCACAGATACGCAGTATTTT
CDR3aa: CASSPQALGVTDTQYF

v_gene: TRBV30
abundance: .
d_gene: .
j_gene: TRBJ1-1
CDR3nt: TGTGCCTGGAGTAAAGGGACGAACACTGAAGCTTTCTTT
CDR3aa: CAWSKGTNTEAFF

v_gene: TRBV5-6
abundance: .
d_gene: TRBD2
j_gene: TRBJ2-7
CDR3nt: TGTGCCAGCAGCGAAAAAACTAGCGTCATGAACGAGCAGTACTTC
CDR3aa: CASSEKTSVMNEQYF

v_gene: TRBV27
abundance: .
d_gene: TRBD1
j_gene: TRBJ2-7
CDR3nt: TGTGCCAGCAGTTCAGACAGGGGAAGCGCGAAATCCTACGAGCAGTACTTC
CDR3aa: CASSSDRGSAKSYEQYF

v_gene: TRBV27
abundance: .
d_gene: .
j_gene: TRBJ2-5
CDR3nt: TGTGCCAGCAGCCTGAAACAAGGGTTGGAGACCCAGTACTTC
CDR3aa: CASSLKQGLETQYF